This note documents a single T cell receptor (delta chain) sequence. Other DNA sequences in the sample encode the same CDR3. The data were obtained in a study of gamma-delta chains in newborns, infants, children. As for the study in general: Microbial exposure reportedly drives polyclonal innate γδ T cell expansion after birth.

Germline V lookup: CDR1 GEAIGNYY, CDR2 EKD. V dropped 1 base and J dropped 1; count of bases not matched to a gene: 2. The CDR3 has 18 residues. TCRdb re-called the reads via CATT. This sample has roughly 7,900 delta-chain clones, with 3% to 4% found just once. Sequencing was carried out using blood. The V call is TRDV2, the J call TRDJ3; TRDD3 matches 11 bases. The origin of this receptor is a child who was a newborn, infant or young child, either healthy, febrile or measles-vaccinated (not recorded which). CDR3 in DNA: TGTGCCTGTGACACGCTGGGGGATACATCCTGGGACACCCGACAGATGTTTTTC. Protein sequence: CACDTLGDTSWDTRQMFF.